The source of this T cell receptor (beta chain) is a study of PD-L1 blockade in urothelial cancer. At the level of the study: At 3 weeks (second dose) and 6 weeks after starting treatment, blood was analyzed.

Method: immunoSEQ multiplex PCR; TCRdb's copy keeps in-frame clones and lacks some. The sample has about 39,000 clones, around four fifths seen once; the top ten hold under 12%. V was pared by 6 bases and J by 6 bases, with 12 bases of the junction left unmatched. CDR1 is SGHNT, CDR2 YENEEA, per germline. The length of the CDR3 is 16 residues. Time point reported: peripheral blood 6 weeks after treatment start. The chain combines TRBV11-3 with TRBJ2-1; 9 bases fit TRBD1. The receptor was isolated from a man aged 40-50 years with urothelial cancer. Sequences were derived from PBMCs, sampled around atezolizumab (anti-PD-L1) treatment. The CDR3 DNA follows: TGTGCCAGCAGTACGGACAGGGGAAGAAACCCCAATGAGCAGTTCTTC. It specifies CASSTDRGRNPNEQFF.